The clone carrying this T cell receptor beta chain was found a few times. The source of the sample is a study of CD8+ T cells in alopecia areata. Isolated RNA was reverse transcribed into cDNA used as the sequencing template. Assay: immunoSEQ multiplex PCR; the TCRdb copy retains only in-frame clones and omits some. The sample contains 20,000 to 30,000 clones, about 50% of which appear only once. Sequenced input: NKG2D-high CD8+ T cells sorted from blood. This receptor was obtained from a human donor with alopecia areata.

DNA of the CDR3: TGTGCCACCAGCAGAGATTACGGGATGGGAGAGACCCAGTACTTC. The encoded protein is CATSRDYGMGETQYF. This chain uses TRBV15 with TRBJ2-5; tentatively, D is TRBD2 (5 bases). Germline-derived CDR1 and CDR2 are LNHNV and YYDKDF (reference sequence). This CDR3 region has 15 residues. V lost 0 bases and J 4 bases, leaving 12 bases between the germline ends.